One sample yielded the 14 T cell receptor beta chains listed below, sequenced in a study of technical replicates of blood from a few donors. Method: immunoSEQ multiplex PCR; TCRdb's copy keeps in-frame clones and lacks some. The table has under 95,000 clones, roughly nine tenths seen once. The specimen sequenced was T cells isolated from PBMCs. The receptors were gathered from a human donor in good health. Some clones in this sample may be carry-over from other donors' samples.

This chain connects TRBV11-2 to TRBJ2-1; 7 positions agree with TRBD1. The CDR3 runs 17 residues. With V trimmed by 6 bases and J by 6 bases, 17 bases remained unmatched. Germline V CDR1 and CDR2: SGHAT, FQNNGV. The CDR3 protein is CASRTTSTWTGANEQFF. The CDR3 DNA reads TGTGCCAGCAGAACGACCTCCACCTGGACAGGCGCCAATGAGCAGTTCTTC.

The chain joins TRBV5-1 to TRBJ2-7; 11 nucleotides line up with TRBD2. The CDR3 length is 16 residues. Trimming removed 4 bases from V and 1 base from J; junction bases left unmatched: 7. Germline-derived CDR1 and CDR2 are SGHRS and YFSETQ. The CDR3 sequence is CASSLGTSGLSYEQYF. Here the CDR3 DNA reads TGCGCCAGCAGCCTAGGGACTAGCGGCCTTTCCTACGAGCAGTACTTC.

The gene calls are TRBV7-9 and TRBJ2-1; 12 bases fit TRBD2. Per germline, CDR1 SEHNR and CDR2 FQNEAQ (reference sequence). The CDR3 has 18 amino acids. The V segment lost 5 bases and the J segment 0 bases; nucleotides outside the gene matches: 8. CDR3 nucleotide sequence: TGTGCCAGCAGCAGACTAGCGGGAGAGGTGAGCTCCTACAATGAGCAGTTCTTC. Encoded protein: CASSRLAGEVSSYNEQFF. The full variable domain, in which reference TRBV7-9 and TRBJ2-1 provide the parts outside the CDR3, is DTGVSQNPRHKITKRGQNVTFRCDPISEHNRLYWYRQTLGQGPEFLTYFQNEAQLEKSRLLSDRFSAERPKGSFSTLEIQRTEQGDSAMYLCASSRLAGEVSSYNEQFFGPGTRLTVL.

The CDR3 DNA reads as TGTGCCAGCAGTTACTCGAGACAGGAGGAAGAGACCCAGTACTTC. Amino acids: CASSYSRQEEETQYF. The rearrangement links TRBV6-5 to TRBJ2-5; D is possibly TRBD1 (6 bases). V dropped 0 bases and J dropped 3 bases, with 11 bases sitting between them. The germline V gene has CDR1 MNHEY and CDR2 SVGAGI. The CDR3 consists of 15 residues.

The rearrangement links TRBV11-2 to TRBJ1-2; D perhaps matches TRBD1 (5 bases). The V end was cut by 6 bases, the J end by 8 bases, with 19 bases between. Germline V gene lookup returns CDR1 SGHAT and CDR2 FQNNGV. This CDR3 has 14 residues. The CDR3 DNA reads TGTGCCAGCAGTATTGGGAGGCAGGGCCGGGGCTACACCTTC. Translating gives CASSIGRQGRGYTF. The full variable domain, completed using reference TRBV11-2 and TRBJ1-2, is EAGVAQSPRYKIIEKRQSVAFWCNPISGHATLYWYQQILGQGPKLLIQFQNNGVVDDSQLPKDRFSAERLKGVDSTLKIQPAKLEDSAVYLCASSIGRQGRGYTFGSGTRLTVV.

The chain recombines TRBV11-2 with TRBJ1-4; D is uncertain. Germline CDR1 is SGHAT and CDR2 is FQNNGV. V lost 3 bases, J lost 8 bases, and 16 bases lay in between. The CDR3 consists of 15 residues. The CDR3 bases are TGTGCCAGCAGCTTCCCCGGGGAAGTAGAGGAAAAACTGTTTTTT. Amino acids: CASSFPGEVEEKLFF.

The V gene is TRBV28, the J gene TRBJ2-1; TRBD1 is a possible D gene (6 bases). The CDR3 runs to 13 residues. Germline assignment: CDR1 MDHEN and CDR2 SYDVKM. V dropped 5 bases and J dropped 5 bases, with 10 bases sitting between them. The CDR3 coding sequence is TGTGCCAGCAGTGGGACACTTCACAATGAGCAGTTCTTC. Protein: CASSGTLHNEQFF.

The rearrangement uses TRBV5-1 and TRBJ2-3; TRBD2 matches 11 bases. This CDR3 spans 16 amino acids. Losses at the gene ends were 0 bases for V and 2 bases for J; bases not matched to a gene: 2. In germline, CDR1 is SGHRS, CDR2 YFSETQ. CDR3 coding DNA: TGCGCCAGCAGCTTGGTAGCGGGGGGGAACACAGATACGCAGTATTTT. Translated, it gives CASSLVAGGNTDTQYF.

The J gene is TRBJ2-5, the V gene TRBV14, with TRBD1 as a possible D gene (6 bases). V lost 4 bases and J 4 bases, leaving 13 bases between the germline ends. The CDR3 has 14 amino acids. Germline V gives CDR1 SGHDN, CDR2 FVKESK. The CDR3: CASSRRDISETQYF. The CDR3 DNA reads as TGTGCCAGCAGCCGAAGGGACATCTCAGAGACCCAGTACTTC.

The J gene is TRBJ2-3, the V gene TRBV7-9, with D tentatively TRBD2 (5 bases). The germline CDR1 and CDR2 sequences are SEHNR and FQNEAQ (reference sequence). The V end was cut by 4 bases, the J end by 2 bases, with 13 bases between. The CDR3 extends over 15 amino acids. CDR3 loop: CASSYAPTITDTQYF. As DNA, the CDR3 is TGTGCCAGCAGCTATGCCCCGACTATCACAGATACGCAGTATTTT.

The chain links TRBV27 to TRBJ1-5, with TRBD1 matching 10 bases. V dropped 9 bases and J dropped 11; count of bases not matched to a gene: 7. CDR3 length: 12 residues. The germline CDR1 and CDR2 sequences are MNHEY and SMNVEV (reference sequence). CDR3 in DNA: TGTGCCAGTAGTATCGGACAGGGGGCCCAGCATTTT. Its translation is CASSIGQGAQHF.

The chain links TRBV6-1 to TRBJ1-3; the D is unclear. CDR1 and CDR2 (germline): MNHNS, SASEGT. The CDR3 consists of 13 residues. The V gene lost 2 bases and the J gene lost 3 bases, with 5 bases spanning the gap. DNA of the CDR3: TGTGCCAGCAGTGAATATCGTGGAAACACCATATATTTT. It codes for CASSEYRGNTIYF.

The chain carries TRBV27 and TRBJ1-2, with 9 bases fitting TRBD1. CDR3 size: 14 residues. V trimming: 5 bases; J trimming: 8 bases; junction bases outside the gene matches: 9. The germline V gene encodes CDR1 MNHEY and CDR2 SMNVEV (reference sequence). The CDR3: CASSPGTGSRGYTF. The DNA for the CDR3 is TGTGCCAGCAGTCCAGGGACAGGGAGTCGCGGCTACACCTTC.

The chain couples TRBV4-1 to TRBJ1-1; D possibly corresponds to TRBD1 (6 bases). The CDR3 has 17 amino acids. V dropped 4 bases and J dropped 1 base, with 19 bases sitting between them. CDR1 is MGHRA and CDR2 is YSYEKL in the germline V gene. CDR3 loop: CASSLGGGHLRNTEAFF. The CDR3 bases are TGCGCCAGCAGCCTTGGGGGGGGCCACCTACGGAACACTGAAGCTTTCTTT.